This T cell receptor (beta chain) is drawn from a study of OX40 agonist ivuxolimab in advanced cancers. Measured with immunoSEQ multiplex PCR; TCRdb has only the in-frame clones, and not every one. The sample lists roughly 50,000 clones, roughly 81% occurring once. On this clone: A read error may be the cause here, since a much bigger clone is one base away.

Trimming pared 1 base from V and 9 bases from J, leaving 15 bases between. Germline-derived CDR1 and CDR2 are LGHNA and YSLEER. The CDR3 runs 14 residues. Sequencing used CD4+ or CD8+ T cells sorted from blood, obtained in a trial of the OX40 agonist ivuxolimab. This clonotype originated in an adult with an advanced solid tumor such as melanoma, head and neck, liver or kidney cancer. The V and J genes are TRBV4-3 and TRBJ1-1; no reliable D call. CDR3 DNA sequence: TGCGCCAGCAGCCAAGCATCGCGGAGTGGACAAGCTTTCTTT. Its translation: CASSQASRSGQAFF.